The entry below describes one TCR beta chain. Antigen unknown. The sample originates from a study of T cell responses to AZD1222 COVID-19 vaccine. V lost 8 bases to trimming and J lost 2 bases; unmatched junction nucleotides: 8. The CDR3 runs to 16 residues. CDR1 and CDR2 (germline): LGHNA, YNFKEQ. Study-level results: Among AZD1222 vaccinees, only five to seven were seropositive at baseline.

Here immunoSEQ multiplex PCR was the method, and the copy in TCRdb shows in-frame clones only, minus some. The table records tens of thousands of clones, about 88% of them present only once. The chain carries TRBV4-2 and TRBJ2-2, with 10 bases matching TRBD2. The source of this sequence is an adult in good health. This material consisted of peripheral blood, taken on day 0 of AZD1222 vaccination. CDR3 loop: CASGSGGRSNTGELFF. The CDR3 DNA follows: TGTGCCAGCGGTAGCGGGGGGCGGTCTAACACCGGGGAGCTGTTTTTT.